This entry describes one T cell receptor (beta chain). Its antigen remains unknown. Data came from immunoSEQ multiplex PCR; TCRdb stores just in-frame clones and leaves some out. The repertoire includes roughly 90,000 clones, 70% to 90% of them detected once, and roughly 0.8% sits in the top ten. The data were taken from a study of OX40 agonist ivuxolimab in advanced cancers. The study's findings and limits: Circulating CD4+ and CD8+ T cells showed clonal expansion by week 6 at 0.1 to 3.0 mg/kg.

The clonotype was recovered from an adult with an advanced solid tumor such as melanoma, head and neck, liver or kidney cancer. The sample in question was CD4+ or CD8+ T cells sorted from blood, obtained in a trial of the OX40 agonist ivuxolimab.

The CDR3 nucleotides are TGTGCCAGCAGCTTAGATCTGCGGGCACAGAACACTGAAGCTTTCTTT. It translates to CASSLDLRAQNTEAFF. The chain has TRBV11-2 and TRBJ1-1; D is uncertain. The CDR3 consists of 16 residues. Germline values: CDR1 SGHAT, CDR2 FQNNGV. Trimming took 0 bases from V and 1 from J, leaving 12 bases between them.